This T cell receptor beta chain was retrieved from a study of blood T cell repertoires in COVID-19. Turning to the study itself: Samples taken during acute and convalescent COVID-19 were collected in the United States, Italy and Spain. The analysed material was cDNA or gDNA that came from T cells, B-cell-depleted T cells, or PBMCs.

This CDR3 is 17 amino acids long. Per the germline V gene, CDR1 is SGHDT and CDR2 is YYEEEE. The V segment lost 4 bases and the J segment 5 bases; nucleotides outside the gene matches: 11. In the original analysis: The assay estimated nucleated cells by amplifying reference gene primers. TCRdb's table, derived via immunoSEQ multiplex PCR, lists solely in-frame clones and lacks some. V, J and clone size were drawn from that table, and D and trimming were deduced from the DNA. The profile covers some 250,000 clones, with more than 65% appearing a single time and approximately 8% taken by the ten largest.

This sequence joins TRBV5-6 and TRBJ2-1; TRBD1 matches 11 bases. The TCR comes from an elderly woman with acute or convalescent COVID-19. The sample was peripheral blood. In nucleotides, the CDR3 is TGTGCCAGCAGCACGGACAGGGGGCTAGTGGGAAACAATGAGCAGTTCTTC. Translating gives CASSTDRGLVGNNEQFF.